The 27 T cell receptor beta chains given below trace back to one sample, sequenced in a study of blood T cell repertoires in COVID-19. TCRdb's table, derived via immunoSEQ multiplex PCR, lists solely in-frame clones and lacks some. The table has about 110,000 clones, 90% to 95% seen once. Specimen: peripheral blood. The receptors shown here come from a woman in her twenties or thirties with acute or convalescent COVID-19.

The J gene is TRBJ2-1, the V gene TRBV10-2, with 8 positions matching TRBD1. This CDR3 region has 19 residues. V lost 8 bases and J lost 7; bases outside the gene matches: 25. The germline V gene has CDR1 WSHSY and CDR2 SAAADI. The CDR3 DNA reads TGCGCCAGCCACGGGGACAGGTCGTTTTTTAGAATTGCTCGGAATGAGCAGTTCTTC. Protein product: CASHGDRSFFRIARNEQFF.

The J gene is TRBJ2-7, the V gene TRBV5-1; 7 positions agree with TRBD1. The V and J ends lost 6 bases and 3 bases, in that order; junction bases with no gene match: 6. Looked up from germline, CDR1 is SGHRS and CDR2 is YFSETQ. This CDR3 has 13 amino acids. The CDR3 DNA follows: TGCGCCAGCACCCTAGGGGACAGCTACGAGCAGTACTTC. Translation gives CASTLGDSYEQYF. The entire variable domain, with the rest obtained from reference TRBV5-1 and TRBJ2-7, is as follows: KAGVTQTPRYLIKTRGQQVTLSCSPISGHRSVSWYQQTPGQGLQFLFEYFSETQRNKGNFPGRFSGRQFSNSRSEMNVSTLELGDSALYLCASTLGDSYEQYFGPGTRLTVT.

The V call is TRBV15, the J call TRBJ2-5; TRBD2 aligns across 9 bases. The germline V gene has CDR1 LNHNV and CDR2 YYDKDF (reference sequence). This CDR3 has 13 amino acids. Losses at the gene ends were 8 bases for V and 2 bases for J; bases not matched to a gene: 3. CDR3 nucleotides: TGTGCCACCGCGACTAGCGGACAAGAGACCCAGTACTTC. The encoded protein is CATATSGQETQYF.

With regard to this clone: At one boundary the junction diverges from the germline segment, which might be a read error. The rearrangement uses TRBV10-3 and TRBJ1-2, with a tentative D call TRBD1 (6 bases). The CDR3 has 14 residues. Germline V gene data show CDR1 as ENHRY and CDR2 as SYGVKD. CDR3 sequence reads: CAIRGFKGESQTSF. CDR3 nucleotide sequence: TGTGCCATCAGAGGGTTTAAGGGGGAATCTCAGACCTCTTTC.

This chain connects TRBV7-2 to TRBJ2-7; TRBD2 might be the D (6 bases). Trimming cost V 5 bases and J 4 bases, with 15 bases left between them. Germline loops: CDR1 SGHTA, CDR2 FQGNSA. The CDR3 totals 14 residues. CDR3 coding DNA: TGTGCCAGCAGCCCTCCGGGACTCCTTTACGAGCAGTACTTC. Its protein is CASSPPGLLYEQYF.

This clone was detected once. For the CDR3, the DNA is TGTGCCAGCAGCAGGGTGGACAGGGTGGACGGCTACACCTTC. It specifies CASSRVDRVDGYTF. The chain combines TRBV5-6 with TRBJ1-2; 8 bases are shared with TRBD1. This CDR3 has 14 amino acids. V was pared by 4 bases and J by 8 bases, with 10 bases of the junction left unmatched. CDR1 is SGHDT and CDR2 is YYEEEE in the germline V gene.

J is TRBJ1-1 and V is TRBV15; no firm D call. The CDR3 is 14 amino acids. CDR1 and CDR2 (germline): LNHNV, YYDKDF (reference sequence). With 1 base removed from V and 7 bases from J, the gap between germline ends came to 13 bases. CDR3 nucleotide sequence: TGTGCCACCAGCAGAGGAGGAAGCGCGTTTGAAGCTTTCTTT. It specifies CATSRGGSAFEAFF. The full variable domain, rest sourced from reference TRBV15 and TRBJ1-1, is DAMVIQNPRYQVTQFGKPVTLSCSQTLNHNVMYWYQQKSSQAPKLLFHYYDKDFNNEADTPDNFQSRRPNTSFCFLDIRSPGLGDTAMYLCATSRGGSAFEAFFGQGTRLTVV.

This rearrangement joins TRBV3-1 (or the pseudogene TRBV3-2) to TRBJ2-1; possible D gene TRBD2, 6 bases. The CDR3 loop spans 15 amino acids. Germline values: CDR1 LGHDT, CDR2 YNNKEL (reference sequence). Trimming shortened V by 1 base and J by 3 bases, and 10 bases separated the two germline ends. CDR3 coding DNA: TGTGCCAGCAGCCAAGGCGGTAGCGGCTACAATGAGCAGTTCTTC. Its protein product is CASSQGGSGYNEQFF.

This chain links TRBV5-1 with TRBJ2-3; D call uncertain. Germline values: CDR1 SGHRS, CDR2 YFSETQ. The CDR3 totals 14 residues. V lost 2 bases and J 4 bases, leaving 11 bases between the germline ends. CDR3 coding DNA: TGCGCCAGCAGCTTTTCCCCAGAGGCAGATACGCAGTATTTT. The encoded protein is CASSFSPEADTQYF.

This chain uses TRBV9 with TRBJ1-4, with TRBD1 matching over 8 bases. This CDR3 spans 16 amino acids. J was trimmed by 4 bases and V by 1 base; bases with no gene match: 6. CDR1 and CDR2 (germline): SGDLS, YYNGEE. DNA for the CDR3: TGTGCCAGCAGCGTATCCCATGGACAGGGTAATGAAAAACTGTTTTTT. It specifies CASSVSHGQGNEKLFF. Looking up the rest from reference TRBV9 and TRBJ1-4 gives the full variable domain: DSGVTQTPKHLITATGQRVTLRCSPRSGDLSVYWYQQSLDQGLQFLIQYYNGEERAKGNILERFSAQQFPDLHSELNLSSLELGDSALYFCASSVSHGQGNEKLFFGSGTQLSVL.

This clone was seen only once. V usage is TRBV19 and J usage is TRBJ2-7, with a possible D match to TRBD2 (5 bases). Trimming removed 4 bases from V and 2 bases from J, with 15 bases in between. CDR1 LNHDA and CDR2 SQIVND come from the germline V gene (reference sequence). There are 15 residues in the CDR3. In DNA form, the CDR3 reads TGTGCCAGTAGTACAGCGTCGACGACTACCTACGAGCAGTACTTC. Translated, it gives CASSTASTTTYEQYF. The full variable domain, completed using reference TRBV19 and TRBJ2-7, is DGGITQSPKYLFRKEGQNVTLSCEQNLNHDAMYWYRQDPGQGLRLIYYSQIVNDFQKGDIAEGYSVSREKKESFPLTVTSAQKNPTAFYLCASSTASTTTYEQYFGPGTRLTVT.

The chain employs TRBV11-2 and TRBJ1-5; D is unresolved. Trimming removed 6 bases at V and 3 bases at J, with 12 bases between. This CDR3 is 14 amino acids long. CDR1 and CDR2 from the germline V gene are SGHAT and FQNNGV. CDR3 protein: CASRPVSFNQPQHF. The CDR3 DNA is TGTGCCAGCAGACCCGTCAGTTTCAATCAGCCCCAGCATTTT.

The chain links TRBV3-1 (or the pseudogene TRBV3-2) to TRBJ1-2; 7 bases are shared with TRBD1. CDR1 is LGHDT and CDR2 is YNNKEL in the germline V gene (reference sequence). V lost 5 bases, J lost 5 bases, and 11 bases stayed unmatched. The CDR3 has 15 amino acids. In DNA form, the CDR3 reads TGTGCCAGCAGCACCACTGAAACAGGGGTGTATGGCTACACCTTC. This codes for CASSTTETGVYGYTF.

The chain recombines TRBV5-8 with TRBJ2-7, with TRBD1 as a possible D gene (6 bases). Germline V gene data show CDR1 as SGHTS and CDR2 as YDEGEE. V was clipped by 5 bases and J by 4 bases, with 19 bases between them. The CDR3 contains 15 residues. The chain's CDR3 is CASRALSTGSYEQYF. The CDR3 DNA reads TGTGCCAGCAGGGCCCTCAGCACAGGGTCTTACGAGCAGTACTTC.

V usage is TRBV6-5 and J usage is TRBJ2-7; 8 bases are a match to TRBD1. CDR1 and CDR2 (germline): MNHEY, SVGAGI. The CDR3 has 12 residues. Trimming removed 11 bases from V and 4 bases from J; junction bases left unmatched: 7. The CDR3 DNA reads TGTGCCGTCACAGGGGGTTTGTACGAGCAGTACTTC. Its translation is CAVTGGLYEQYF.

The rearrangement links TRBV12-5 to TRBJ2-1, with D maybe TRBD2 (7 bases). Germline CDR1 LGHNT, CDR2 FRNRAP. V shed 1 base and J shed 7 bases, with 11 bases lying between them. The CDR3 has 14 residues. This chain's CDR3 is CASGLAGGPNEQFF. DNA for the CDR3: TGTGCTAGTGGTTTGGCCGGGGGGCCTAATGAGCAGTTCTTC.

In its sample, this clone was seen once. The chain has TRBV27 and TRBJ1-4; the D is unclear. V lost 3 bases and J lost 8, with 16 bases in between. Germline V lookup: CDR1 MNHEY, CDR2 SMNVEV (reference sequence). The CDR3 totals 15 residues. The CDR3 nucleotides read TGTGCCAGCAGTTTGGCGCTAGGCAGTTACGAAAAACTGTTTTTT. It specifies CASSLALGSYEKLFF.

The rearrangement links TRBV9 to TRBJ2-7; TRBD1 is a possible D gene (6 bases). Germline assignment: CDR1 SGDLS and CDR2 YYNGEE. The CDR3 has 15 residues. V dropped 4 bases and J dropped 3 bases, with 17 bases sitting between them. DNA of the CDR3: TGTGCCAGCAGCTCCACCCCGGGACACTTCTACGAGCAGTACTTC. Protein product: CASSSTPGHFYEQYF.

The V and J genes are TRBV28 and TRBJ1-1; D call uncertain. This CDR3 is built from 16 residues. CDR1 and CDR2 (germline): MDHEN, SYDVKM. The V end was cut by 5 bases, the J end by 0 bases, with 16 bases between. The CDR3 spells CASSQVTDSLNTEAFF. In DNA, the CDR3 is TGTGCCAGCAGTCAAGTGACGGACTCACTGAACACTGAAGCTTTCTTT.

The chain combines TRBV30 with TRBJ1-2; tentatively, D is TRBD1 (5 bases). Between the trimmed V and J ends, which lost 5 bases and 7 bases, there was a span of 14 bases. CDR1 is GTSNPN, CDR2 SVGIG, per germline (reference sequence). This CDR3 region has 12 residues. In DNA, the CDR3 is TGTGCCTGGGCCCGGAGGGGCGCTGGCTACACCTTC. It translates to CAWARRGAGYTF.

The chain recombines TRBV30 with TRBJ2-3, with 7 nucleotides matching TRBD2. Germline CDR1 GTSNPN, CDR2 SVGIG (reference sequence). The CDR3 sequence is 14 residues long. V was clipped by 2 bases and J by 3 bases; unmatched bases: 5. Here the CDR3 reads CAWSILASTDTQYF. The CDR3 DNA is TGTGCCTGGAGTATACTAGCGTCGACAGATACGCAGTATTTT.

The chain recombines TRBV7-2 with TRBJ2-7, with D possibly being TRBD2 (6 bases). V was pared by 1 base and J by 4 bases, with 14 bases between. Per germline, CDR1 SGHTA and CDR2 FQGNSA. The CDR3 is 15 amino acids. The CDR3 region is CASSLGPAGTYEQYF. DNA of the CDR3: TGTGCCAGCAGCTTAGGGCCAGCGGGTACTTACGAGCAGTACTTC.

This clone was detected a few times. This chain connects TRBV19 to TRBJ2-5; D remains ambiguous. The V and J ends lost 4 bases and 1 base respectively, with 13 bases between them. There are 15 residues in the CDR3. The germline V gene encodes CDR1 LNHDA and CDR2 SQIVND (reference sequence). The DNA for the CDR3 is TGTGCCAGTAGTACCCCCAACACGGGCCAAGAGACCCAGTACTTC. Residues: CASSTPNTGQETQYF.

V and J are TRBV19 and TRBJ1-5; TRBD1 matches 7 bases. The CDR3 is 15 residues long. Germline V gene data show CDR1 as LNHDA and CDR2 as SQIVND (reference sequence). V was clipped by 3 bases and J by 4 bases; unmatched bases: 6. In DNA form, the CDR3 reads TGTGCCAGTAGTATTCAGGACAGGTTGAATCAGCCCCAGCATTTT. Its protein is CASSIQDRLNQPQHF.

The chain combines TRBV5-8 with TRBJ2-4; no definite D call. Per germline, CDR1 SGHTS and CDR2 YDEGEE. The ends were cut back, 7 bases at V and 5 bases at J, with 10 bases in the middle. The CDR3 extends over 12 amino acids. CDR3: CASGHRENIQYF. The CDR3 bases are TGTGCCAGCGGCCACCGGGAAAACATTCAGTACTTC.

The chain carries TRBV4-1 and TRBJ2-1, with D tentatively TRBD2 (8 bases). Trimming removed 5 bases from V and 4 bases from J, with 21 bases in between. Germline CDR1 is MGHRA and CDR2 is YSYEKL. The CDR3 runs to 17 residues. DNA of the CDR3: TGCGCCAGCAGCTCAGGGGGATTGGCGGGAGGATACAATGAGCAGTTCTTC. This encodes CASSSGGLAGGYNEQFF.

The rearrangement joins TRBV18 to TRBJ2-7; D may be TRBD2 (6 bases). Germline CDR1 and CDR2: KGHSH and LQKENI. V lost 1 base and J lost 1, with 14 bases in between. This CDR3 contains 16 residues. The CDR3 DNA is TGTGCCAGCTCACCACGAACTGGCCGGGGGTCCTACGAGCAGTACTTC. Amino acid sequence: CASSPRTGRGSYEQYF.